This is a list of T cell receptor beta chains from one sample in a study of Graves' ophthalmopathy and Graves' hyperthyroidism. TCRdb independently ran MiXCR on the multiplex PCR reads; one entry per CDR3 protein. The sample carries more than 1,000,000 distinct CDR3 sequences, around a third recorded once. Sequenced input: peripheral blood or thyroid tissue (not recorded which). All receptors derive from an adult man with Graves' hyperthyroidism. CDR3s include the opening cysteine and the closing phenylalanine or tryptophan. A D gene is named only where the DNA matches it firmly. A clone size is listed for some rows: how often the clone was seen (once, few, many), or a class if it is expanded.

d_call	v_call	clone_size	j_call	cdr3_aa	cdr3_nt
.	TRBV10-3	.	TRBJ2-2	CAISEPDRGELFF	TGTGCCATCAGTGAGCCAGACAGGGGGGAGCTGTTTTTT
.	TRBV10-3	many	TRBJ2-2	CAISEKGANTGELFF	TGTGCCATCAGTGAGAAAGGGGCGAACACCGGGGAGCTGTTTTTT
.	TRBV14	many	TRBJ1-6	CASSQVGVPPLHF	TGTGCCAGCAGCCAAGTAGGGGTACCACCCCTCCACTTT
.	TRBV5-6	many	TRBJ1-6	CASSLEFGNSPLHF	TGTGCCAGCAGCTTGGAGTTTGGGAATTCACCCCTCCACTTT
TRBD1	TRBV20-1	few	TRBJ1-1	CSADRGRTEAFF	TGCAGTGCTGACAGGGGGCGAACTGAAGCTTTCTTT
TRBD1	TRBV6-1	few	TRBJ1-2	CASSPLDRGGYTF	TGTGCCAGCAGTCCCCTAGACAGGGGTGGCTACACCTTC
.	TRBV7-9	.	TRBJ2-5	CASSPARTSRYF	TGTGCCAGCAGCCCAGCAAGGACGAGCCGTTACTTC
TRBD1	TRBV7-9	.	TRBJ1-2	CASSRRKGQEGYGYTF	TGTGCCAGCAGCCGACGGAAGGGACAGGAGGGCTATGGCTACACCTTC
TRBD1	TRBV19	many	TRBJ2-2	CASTRTGVGELFF	TGTGCCAGTACCCGGACAGGGGTCGGGGAGCTGTTTTTT
.	TRBV10-3	.	TRBJ2-7	CASSWIGTYEQYF	TGTGCCAGCAGTTGGATAGGAACCTACGAGCAGTACTTC
.	TRBV11-2	.	TRBJ1-4	CASSSRVFEKLFF	TGTGCCAGCAGTAGCAGGGTGTTCGAAAAACTGTTTTTT
.	TRBV4-3	.	TRBJ1-2	CASSQGERPPYGYTF	TGCGCCAGCAGCCAAGGAGAACGGCCCCCCTATGGCTACACCTTC
TRBD1	TRBV20-1	.	TRBJ1-1	CSASGQGTEAFF	TGCAGTGCTAGTGGACAGGGCACTGAAGCTTTCTTT
TRBD2	TRBV20-1	.	TRBJ2-7	CSAEYGGRTLYEQYF	TGCAGTGCTGAATACGGGGGGAGGACCCTCTACGAGCAGTACTTC
TRBD1	TRBV28	many	TRBJ1-1	CASNKQGAEAFF	TGTGCCAGCAACAAACAGGGGGCGGAAGCTTTCTTT
TRBD1	TRBV24-1	.	TRBJ1-4	CATSDPRTGSEKLFF	TGTGCCACCAGTGACCCGAGGACAGGGTCTGAAAAACTGTTTTTT
.	TRBV9	.	TRBJ2-5	CASSKRTGDGETQYF	TGTGCCAGCAGCAAAAGGACGGGAGATGGAGAGACCCAGTACTTC
.	TRBV7-9	.	TRBJ1-2	CASSSYAGNNGHTF	TGTGCCAGCAGCTCATACGCAGGGAATAATGGCCACACCTTC
.	TRBV20-1	many	TRBJ2-5	CSARHRETQYF	TGCAGTGCTCGCCACCGAGAGACCCAGTACTTC
.	TRBV4-1	many	TRBJ2-2	CASSQAGELFF	TGTGCCAGCAGCCAAGCCGGGGAGCTGTTTTTT
.	TRBV5-1	few	TRBJ2-5	CASSARSNGEETQYF	TGCGCCAGCAGCGCTAGGTCCAACGGCGAAGAGACCCAGTACTTC
.	TRBV20-1	many	TRBJ2-7	CSAPEEYEQYF	TGCAGTGCACCGGAAGAATACGAGCAGTACTTC
.	TRBV9	.	TRBJ1-6	CASSVRATLRVRVNNSPLHF	TGTGCCAGCAGCGTACGGGCTACGTTGAGGGTGAGGGTGAATAATTCACCCCTCCACTTT
TRBD1	TRBV10-2	.	TRBJ2-7	CASSEPDRGEEQYF	TGCGCCAGCAGTGAGCCGGACAGGGGAGAAGAGCAGTACTTC
.	TRBV11-2	many	TRBJ2-6	CASSPRPQRGAYSGANVLTF	TGTGCCAGCAGCCCCCGTCCGCAACGGGGGGCTTACTCTGGGGCCAACGTCCTGACTTTC
.	TRBV2	many	TRBJ2-5	CASSEGGTKETQYF	TGTGCCAGCAGTGAAGGGGGGACGAAAGAGACCCAGTACTTC
.	TRBV29-1	many	TRBJ1-1	CSVEFRRQRPTEAFF	TGCAGCGTTGAATTCCGGCGACAACGCCCCACTGAAGCTTTCTTT
.	TRBV19	many	TRBJ1-6	CASSTDRPYNSPLHF	TGTGCCAGTAGCACCGACAGGCCCTATAATTCACCCCTCCACTTT
.	TRBV24-1	.	TRBJ1-1	CATKVVGGNTEAFF	TGTGCCACCAAGGTGGTCGGGGGAAACACTGAAGCTTTCTTT
.	TRBV12-3/TRBV12-4	.	TRBJ2-6	CASKQVSGANVLTF	TGTGCCAGCAAACAGGTTTCTGGGGCCAACGTCCTGACTTTC
TRBD1	TRBV10-3	few	TRBJ1-1	CAISEVRDSEAFF	TGTGCCATCAGTGAGGTTAGGGACAGTGAAGCTTTCTTT
.	TRBV10-3	.	TRBJ1-2	CAISDHSGIDYGYTF	TGTGCCATCAGTGACCACTCAGGGATTGACTATGGCTACACCTTC
TRBD2	TRBV10-3	.	TRBJ2-2	CATWGLAGRNTGELFF	TGTGCCACCTGGGGACTAGCGGGACGGAACACCGGGGAGCTGTTTTTT
TRBD2	TRBV7-2	many	TRBJ2-5	CASSPRGLASQETQYF	TGTGCCAGCAGTCCACGGGGACTAGCAAGCCAAGAGACCCAGTACTTC
TRBD1	TRBV12-3/TRBV12-4	.	TRBJ1-2	CASSYGQGMGYTF	TGTGCCAGCAGTTACGGACAGGGTATGGGCTACACCTTC
.	TRBV6-1	.	TRBJ1-3	CKSWSGNTIYF	TGCAAGAGTTGGTCTGGAAACACCATATATTTT
.	TRBV6-6	many	TRBJ1-2	CASSYVAETYGYTF	TGTGCCAGCAGTTACGTCGCGGAAACGTATGGCTACACCTTC
.	TRBV19	many	TRBJ2-6	CASSTQGPGANVLTF	TGTGCCAGTAGTACTCAGGGTCCTGGGGCCAACGTCCTGACTTTC
.	TRBV20-1	.	TRBJ2-5	CSATQAFRAETQYF	TGCAGTGCTACCCAAGCCTTTAGGGCAGAGACCCAGTACTTC
.	TRBV20-1	many	TRBJ1-1	CSARTGVVEAFF	TGCAGTGCTAGAACGGGGGTAGTTGAAGCTTTCTTT
TRBD1	TRBV4-3	.	TRBJ2-7	CASSPRTGPKTYEQYF	TGCGCCAGCAGCCCCCGGACAGGACCAAAAACCTACGAGCAGTACTTC
.	TRBV7-8	many	TRBJ2-7	CASSPTGFRYEQYF	TGTGCCAGCAGCCCGACGGGTTTTCGCTACGAGCAGTACTTC
.	TRBV12-3/TRBV12-4	.	TRBJ1-2	CTSSRTDFYGYTF	TGTACCAGCAGCCGGACAGACTTCTATGGCTACACCTTC
.	TRBV7-9	.	TRBJ1-1	CASSLVKDRRVNTEAFF	TGTGCCAGCAGCTTAGTTAAAGACAGGAGGGTGAACACTGAAGCTTTCTTT
.	TRBV12-3/TRBV12-4	.	TRBJ1-1	CASLPGWGAEAFF	TGTGCCAGCCTCCCAGGGTGGGGGGCTGAAGCTTTCTTT
TRBD1	TRBV10-2	.	TRBJ1-1	CASTTGGIEAFF	TGTGCCAGCACGACAGGGGGCATTGAAGCTTTCTTT